Shown below are 7 T cell receptor beta chains from a single sample sequenced in a study of blood T cell repertoires in COVID-19. TCRdb keeps only in-frame clones here, not all; method: immunoSEQ multiplex PCR. The data show some 250,000 clones, roughly 90% seen once. Material: peripheral blood. All receptors come from a human donor in a cohort sampled during active COVID-19.

V gene TRBV5-4 combines with J gene TRBJ1-2; 7 nucleotides line up with TRBD1. Germline V lookup: CDR1 SGHNT, CDR2 YYREEE (reference sequence). This CDR3 is built from 15 residues. With V trimmed by 1 base and J by 7 bases, 10 bases remained unmatched. CDR3 DNA sequence: TGTGCCAGCAGCTTGAGCGGCCAGGGGGGCGGTGGCTACACCTTC. Protein: CASSLSGQGGGGYTF.

V is TRBV7-9 and J is TRBJ1-2, with 7 bases lining up with TRBD1. The V gene end was trimmed by 1 base and the J gene end by 5 bases; junction bases not matched to a gene: 7. Germline V gene data show CDR1 as SEHNR and CDR2 as FQNEAQ (reference sequence). The CDR3 sequence is 15 residues long. The CDR3 coding sequence is TGTGCCAGCAGCTTAGGAGCCGGGACAGATTATGGCTACACCTTC. Encoded protein: CASSLGAGTDYGYTF.

In its sample, this clone was seen a few times. This chain connects TRBV6-6 to TRBJ1-2; 11 nucleotides line up with TRBD1. CDR3 size: 18 residues. V dropped 5 bases and J dropped 3; count of bases not matched to a gene: 14. Looked up from germline, CDR1 is MNHNY and CDR2 is SVGAGI (reference sequence). The CDR3, as DNA: TGTGCCAGCAGTCCCACCTTATCCGGACAGGGGGCTTACTATGGCTACACCTTC. It encodes CASSPTLSGQGAYYGYTF.

The chain is built from TRBV5-4 and TRBJ1-2; 9 nucleotides align to TRBD1. The CDR3 runs 16 residues. Germline CDR1 and CDR2: SGHNT and YYREEE (reference sequence). V trimming: 4 bases; J trimming: 2 bases; junction bases outside the gene matches: 9. The CDR3 bases are TGTGCCAGCAGCACGGGGGGACAGGGAGGAAACTATGGCTACACCTTC. Its translation is CASSTGGQGGNYGYTF.

The V call is TRBV2, the J call TRBJ1-1; TRBD1 is a possible D gene (6 bases). V gave up 6 bases and J gave up 0 bases, with 14 bases separating them. CDR3 length: 15 amino acids. Germline CDR1 reads SNHLY; CDR2 reads FYNNEI. CDR3 protein: CASSRRGGLNTEAFF. CDR3 coding DNA: TGTGCCAGCAGCCGGAGGGGGGGGTTGAACACTGAAGCTTTCTTT.

The chain employs TRBV7-2 and TRBJ1-2; TRBD1 matches 7 bases. CDR1 is SGHTA, CDR2 FQGNSA, per germline. The V and J ends lost 4 bases and 8 bases, in that order; junction bases with no gene match: 4. CDR3 length: 12 amino acids. CDR3 loop: CASSSTGYGYTF. The CDR3 coding sequence is TGTGCCAGCAGCTCGACAGGGTACGGCTACACCTTC. The full variable domain, completed using reference TRBV7-2 and TRBJ1-2, is GAGVSQSPSNKVTEKGKDVELRCDPISGHTALYWYRQSLGQGLEFLIYFQGNSAPDKSGLPSDRFSAERTGGSVSTLTIQRTQQEDSAVYLCASSSTGYGYTFGSGTRLTVV.

The chain recombines TRBV7-9 with TRBJ2-2, with 15 bases matching TRBD2. V shed 5 bases and J 5 bases; nucleotides not matched to a gene: 9. CDR1 and CDR2 from the germline V gene are SEHNR and FQNEAQ (reference sequence). This CDR3 spans 18 amino acids. Here the CDR3 DNA reads TGTGCCAGCAGCCGCCGGACTAGCGGGAGGGCCCGGACCGGGGAGCTGTTTTTT. Translated, it gives CASSRRTSGRARTGELFF.